A selection of T cell receptor beta chains follows, all from one sample in a study of OX40 agonist ivuxolimab in advanced cancers. Some clones are missing from TCRdb's copy, which holds only in-frame ones; the method was immunoSEQ multiplex PCR. The sample lists roughly 65,000 clones; approximately 90% were seen once. Here the sequenced sample was CD4+ or CD8+ T cells sorted from blood, taken in a trial of the OX40 agonist ivuxolimab. These receptors were taken from an adult with an advanced solid tumor such as melanoma, head and neck, liver or kidney cancer. Each CDR3 is given with its conserved first and last residue. The order of the fields is D gene, clone size, J gene, V gene, CDR3 DNA, CDR3 protein. A D gene is named only where the DNA matches it firmly. Clone size is shown for a subset of rows, as once, few, many or a class of expanded clone.

d_gene: .
abundance: few
j_gene: TRBJ1-5
v_gene: TRBV7-8
CDR3nt: TGTGCCAGCAGCTTAGCCCTGACAGGCAATCAGCCCCAGCATTTT
CDR3aa: CASSLALTGNQPQHF

d_gene: .
abundance: .
j_gene: TRBJ2-1
v_gene: TRBV4-2
CDR3nt: TGTGCCAGCAGCCCTCTTAATTACAATGAGCAGTTCTTC
CDR3aa: CASSPLNYNEQFF

d_gene: .
abundance: .
j_gene: TRBJ2-7
v_gene: TRBV7-3
CDR3nt: TGTGCCAGCAGCTTATCGTCCGCGCAGGGCTACGAGCAGTACTTC
CDR3aa: CASSLSSAQGYEQYF

d_gene: TRBD1
abundance: .
j_gene: TRBJ2-5
v_gene: TRBV7-9
CDR3nt: TGTGCCAGCAGCTTGGGACAGGGTAACCAAGAGACCCAGTACTTC
CDR3aa: CASSLGQGNQETQYF

d_gene: TRBD2
abundance: .
j_gene: TRBJ2-4
v_gene: TRBV5-1
CDR3nt: TGCGCCAGCAGCTCGTTAGCGGGAAGAGACCCGGAAAACATTCAGTACTTC
CDR3aa: CASSSLAGRDPENIQYF

d_gene: .
abundance: .
j_gene: TRBJ1-2
v_gene: TRBV6-1
CDR3nt: TGTGCCAGCAACCCGATCCAACGGGCAGCCTATGGCTACACCTTC
CDR3aa: CASNPIQRAAYGYTF

d_gene: .
abundance: .
j_gene: TRBJ1-1
v_gene: TRBV19
CDR3nt: TGTGCCAGTAGTATTGTGTTCGGGGGCGCGGACACTGAAGCTTTCTTT
CDR3aa: CASSIVFGGADTEAFF

d_gene: TRBD2
abundance: .
j_gene: TRBJ2-7
v_gene: TRBV15
CDR3nt: TGTGCCACCAGCAGTAGCGGGACCACCAGGAACGAGCAGTACTTC
CDR3aa: CATSSSGTTRNEQYF

d_gene: .
abundance: .
j_gene: TRBJ1-2
v_gene: TRBV6-6
CDR3nt: TGTGCCAGCAGTGTATCAGGGCTCGGCTACACCTTC
CDR3aa: CASSVSGLGYTF

d_gene: .
abundance: .
j_gene: TRBJ2-5
v_gene: TRBV28
CDR3nt: TGTGCCAGCAGTTTACCACCTCAAGAGACCCAGTACTTC
CDR3aa: CASSLPPQETQYF

d_gene: .
abundance: .
j_gene: TRBJ2-5
v_gene: TRBV7-9
CDR3nt: TGTGCCAGCAGCTTAGGCTCCTTCCAAGAGACCCAGTACTTC
CDR3aa: CASSLGSFQETQYF

d_gene: TRBD2
abundance: .
j_gene: TRBJ2-7
v_gene: TRBV18
CDR3nt: TGTGCCAGCTCTCCCCTAGCGGGGGACTCCTACGAGCAGTACTTC
CDR3aa: CASSPLAGDSYEQYF

d_gene: TRBD1
abundance: .
j_gene: TRBJ1-5
v_gene: TRBV19
CDR3nt: TGTGCCAGTAGTATAGATCTGCTGGGACAGTTAAATCAGCCCCAGCATTTT
CDR3aa: CASSIDLLGQLNQPQHF

d_gene: TRBD1
abundance: .
j_gene: TRBJ2-7
v_gene: TRBV6-6
CDR3nt: TGTGCCAGCATCCTAGAACCGGGACAGGGCGAGCAGTACTTC
CDR3aa: CASILEPGQGEQYF

d_gene: TRBD2
abundance: .
j_gene: TRBJ2-5
v_gene: TRBV27
CDR3nt: TGTGCCAGCAGTCCCCGGACTAGCGGGGGACAGGAGACCCAGTACTTC
CDR3aa: CASSPRTSGGQETQYF

d_gene: TRBD2
abundance: .
j_gene: TRBJ2-5
v_gene: TRBV7-2
CDR3nt: TGTGCCAGCAGCCCCCGGGTAGCGGGGAACCAAGAGACCCAGTACTTC
CDR3aa: CASSPRVAGNQETQYF

d_gene: .
abundance: .
j_gene: TRBJ1-1
v_gene: TRBV4-2
CDR3nt: TGTGCCAGCAGCTTGGCCCTCACAGGGAACACTGAAGCTTTCTTT
CDR3aa: CASSLALTGNTEAFF

d_gene: .
abundance: .
j_gene: TRBJ2-3
v_gene: TRBV7-8
CDR3nt: TGTGCCAGCAGCCCGGTGAGAGGATCCACGCAGTATTTT
CDR3aa: CASSPVRGSTQYF

d_gene: TRBD1
abundance: .
j_gene: TRBJ2-7
v_gene: TRBV18
CDR3nt: TGTGCCAGCTCACCAGGGACAGGGGGGAACTACGAGCAGTACTTC
CDR3aa: CASSPGTGGNYEQYF

d_gene: TRBD1
abundance: .
j_gene: TRBJ1-5
v_gene: TRBV11-2
CDR3nt: TGTGCCAGCAGCACGGACAGGGGGGGAACTCAGCCCCAGCATTTT
CDR3aa: CASSTDRGGTQPQHF

d_gene: .
abundance: .
j_gene: TRBJ1-6
v_gene: TRBV10-3
CDR3nt: TGTGCCATCTACCGGCAGGGGAGAGGTTCACCCCTCCACTTT
CDR3aa: CAIYRQGRGSPLHF

d_gene: TRBD1
abundance: .
j_gene: TRBJ2-7
v_gene: TRBV19
CDR3nt: TGTGCCAGTAGTAATCGACAGGGTGAAGGCTACGAGCAGTACTTC
CDR3aa: CASSNRQGEGYEQYF

d_gene: .
abundance: .
j_gene: TRBJ2-7
v_gene: TRBV20-1
CDR3nt: TGCAGTGCCAACCTAGTTTACGAGCAGTACTTC
CDR3aa: CSANLVYEQYF

d_gene: TRBD1
abundance: .
j_gene: TRBJ1-5
v_gene: TRBV5-1
CDR3nt: TGCGCCAGCAGTCCCGGACAGGGGGGAGGACAGCCCCAGCATTTT
CDR3aa: CASSPGQGGGQPQHF

d_gene: TRBD2
abundance: .
j_gene: TRBJ2-2
v_gene: TRBV28
CDR3nt: TGTGCCAGCAGTTCCGGACTAGATAAGAACACCGGGGAGCTGTTTTTT
CDR3aa: CASSSGLDKNTGELFF

d_gene: TRBD1
abundance: .
j_gene: TRBJ1-2
v_gene: TRBV5-6
CDR3nt: TGTGCCAGCAGCCTACAGGGGCCGGGGTCTAACTATGGCTACACCTTC
CDR3aa: CASSLQGPGSNYGYTF

d_gene: .
abundance: .
j_gene: TRBJ2-1
v_gene: TRBV27
CDR3nt: TGTGCCAGCACCGATCAGAAGGGGCTAAACAATGAGCAGTTCTTC
CDR3aa: CASTDQKGLNNEQFF

d_gene: .
abundance: once
j_gene: TRBJ1-2
v_gene: TRBV29-1
CDR3nt: TGCAGCGTCCCAAATCCTACAGATAACTATGGCTACACCTTC
CDR3aa: CSVPNPTDNYGYTF

d_gene: .
abundance: .
j_gene: TRBJ1-1
v_gene: TRBV6-1
CDR3nt: TGTGCCAGCAGTCCCGGGACCTTCCACACTGAAGCTTTCTTT
CDR3aa: CASSPGTFHTEAFF

d_gene: .
abundance: .
j_gene: TRBJ1-2
v_gene: TRBV6-1
CDR3nt: TGTGCCAGCAGTGAGCAGGGCTATGGCTACACCTTC
CDR3aa: CASSEQGYGYTF

d_gene: .
abundance: .
j_gene: TRBJ1-1
v_gene: TRBV2
CDR3nt: TGTGCCAGCAGTCCTCGTGGGGTTAACACTGAAGCTTTCTTT
CDR3aa: CASSPRGVNTEAFF

d_gene: TRBD2
abundance: few
j_gene: TRBJ2-3
v_gene: TRBV5-1
CDR3nt: TGCGCCAGCAGCTTCGCTAGCGGCCGCACAGATACGCAGTATTTT
CDR3aa: CASSFASGRTDTQYF

d_gene: TRBD2
abundance: .
j_gene: TRBJ2-7
v_gene: TRBV11-2
CDR3nt: TGTGCCAGCAGCCGAACTAGCGTTGGATCCTACGAGCAGTACTTC
CDR3aa: CASSRTSVGSYEQYF

d_gene: .
abundance: .
j_gene: TRBJ2-6
v_gene: TRBV6-1
CDR3nt: TGTGCCAGCAGTGAGAGGAGGGCAGGGGCGTCGGGGGCCAACGTCCTGACTTTC
CDR3aa: CASSERRAGASGANVLTF

d_gene: TRBD1
abundance: .
j_gene: TRBJ1-5
v_gene: TRBV6-5
CDR3nt: TGTGCCAGCAGAGTAAGACAGGGGTACAATCAGCCCCAGCATTTT
CDR3aa: CASRVRQGYNQPQHF

d_gene: TRBD1
abundance: .
j_gene: TRBJ2-3
v_gene: TRBV5-1
CDR3nt: TGCGCCAGCAGCTTGTTAAACGGGGGACAGGGGACAGATACGCAGTATTTT
CDR3aa: CASSLLNGGQGTDTQYF

d_gene: .
abundance: .
j_gene: TRBJ2-1
v_gene: TRBV5-1
CDR3nt: TGCGCCAGCAGCTTGGCTGGAGGGCCAGGGAATGAGCAGTTCTTC
CDR3aa: CASSLAGGPGNEQFF

d_gene: TRBD2
abundance: .
j_gene: TRBJ2-1
v_gene: TRBV27
CDR3nt: TGTGCCAGCAGTACCGGGGGGTCCTACAATGAGCAGTTCTTC
CDR3aa: CASSTGGSYNEQFF

d_gene: .
abundance: .
j_gene: TRBJ2-1
v_gene: TRBV29-1
CDR3nt: TGCAGCGCAACCTTACTGAGTGCAGGTTCCTACAATGAGCAGTTCTTC
CDR3aa: CSATLLSAGSYNEQFF

d_gene: .
abundance: .
j_gene: TRBJ2-1
v_gene: TRBV27
CDR3nt: TGTGCCAGCAGGACAGGGAGGCTCGGTGAGCAGTTCTTC
CDR3aa: CASRTGRLGEQFF

d_gene: TRBD1
abundance: .
j_gene: TRBJ1-2
v_gene: TRBV28
CDR3nt: TGTGCCAGCCGGACAGGGTGGAACTATGGCTACACCTTC
CDR3aa: CASRTGWNYGYTF

d_gene: TRBD1
abundance: .
j_gene: TRBJ1-2
v_gene: TRBV28
CDR3nt: TGTGCCAGCAGTTTAGACAGGGGGTACTATGGCTACACCTTC
CDR3aa: CASSLDRGYYGYTF

d_gene: TRBD2
abundance: .
j_gene: TRBJ2-1
v_gene: TRBV19
CDR3nt: TGTGCCAGTAGTTTTCCGGGACTAGCGGGAGGCGTTGAGCAGTTCTTC
CDR3aa: CASSFPGLAGGVEQFF

d_gene: TRBD2
abundance: .
j_gene: TRBJ2-2
v_gene: TRBV11-3
CDR3nt: TGTGCCAGCAGTTTGACTAGCGCTAACACCGGGGAGCTGTTTTTT
CDR3aa: CASSLTSANTGELFF

d_gene: .
abundance: .
j_gene: TRBJ2-1
v_gene: TRBV19
CDR3nt: TGTGCCAGTAGTATCGGGGGAGGGGACACAAACTCCTACAATGAGCAGTTCTTC
CDR3aa: CASSIGGGDTNSYNEQFF

d_gene: .
abundance: .
j_gene: TRBJ1-5
v_gene: TRBV7-2
CDR3nt: TGTGCCAGCAGCCCCGGAGGGGGCAATCAGCCCCAGCATTTT
CDR3aa: CASSPGGGNQPQHF

d_gene: .
abundance: .
j_gene: TRBJ2-2
v_gene: TRBV7-2
CDR3nt: TGTGCCAGCAGGCTCACAGGTGCTCTCGGGGAGCTGTTTTTT
CDR3aa: CASRLTGALGELFF

d_gene: .
abundance: .
j_gene: TRBJ2-1
v_gene: TRBV7-2
CDR3nt: TGTGCCAGCAGCCCCCGGGCCCTCAATGAGCAGTTCTTC
CDR3aa: CASSPRALNEQFF

d_gene: .
abundance: .
j_gene: TRBJ1-2
v_gene: TRBV19
CDR3nt: TGTGCCAGTAGTATAGGGTCGACTAACTATGGCTACACCTTC
CDR3aa: CASSIGSTNYGYTF

d_gene: .
abundance: .
j_gene: TRBJ2-7
v_gene: TRBV28
CDR3nt: TGTGCCAGCAGTTTAGTCGGGCATTCCGCCTACGAGCAGTACTTC
CDR3aa: CASSLVGHSAYEQYF

d_gene: .
abundance: .
j_gene: TRBJ1-1
v_gene: TRBV15
CDR3nt: TGTGCCACCAGCAATCTCCAAGGGAGTCCCACTGAAGCTTTCTTT
CDR3aa: CATSNLQGSPTEAFF

d_gene: .
abundance: .
j_gene: TRBJ1-5
v_gene: TRBV4-2
CDR3nt: TGTGCCAGCAGCCAAGGAATCAGGGAGGTTCAGCCCCAGCATTTT
CDR3aa: CASSQGIREVQPQHF

d_gene: TRBD1
abundance: .
j_gene: TRBJ1-1
v_gene: TRBV28
CDR3nt: TGTGCCACCAAACCGGGTGGGACAGGGGATGGCACTGAAGCTTTCTTT
CDR3aa: CATKPGGTGDGTEAFF

d_gene: .
abundance: .
j_gene: TRBJ1-2
v_gene: TRBV6-1
CDR3nt: TGTGCCAGCAGTGGTCGGCCAGCTAACTATGGCTACACCTTC
CDR3aa: CASSGRPANYGYTF

d_gene: .
abundance: few
j_gene: TRBJ1-1
v_gene: TRBV7-9
CDR3nt: TGTGCCAGCAGAGGACAGCACACTGAAGCTTTCTTT
CDR3aa: CASRGQHTEAFF

d_gene: .
abundance: .
j_gene: TRBJ2-2
v_gene: TRBV7-8
CDR3nt: TGTGCCAGCAGCCGTCACCACACCGGGGAGCTGTTTTTT
CDR3aa: CASSRHHTGELFF

d_gene: TRBD1
abundance: .
j_gene: TRBJ1-2
v_gene: TRBV6-4
CDR3nt: TGTGCCAGCAGACCCGGGACAGCCGCCTATGGCTACACCTTC
CDR3aa: CASRPGTAAYGYTF

d_gene: .
abundance: .
j_gene: TRBJ1-1
v_gene: TRBV5-4
CDR3nt: TGTGCCAGCAACAACAGGGCAACTGAAGCTTTCTTT
CDR3aa: CASNNRATEAFF

d_gene: TRBD2
abundance: .
j_gene: TRBJ2-2
v_gene: TRBV5-1
CDR3nt: TGCGCCAGCAGTAGACTAGCGGGAGGTCAGAACACCGGGGAGCTGTTTTTT
CDR3aa: CASSRLAGGQNTGELFF

d_gene: .
abundance: few
j_gene: TRBJ1-4
v_gene: TRBV11-1
CDR3nt: TGTGCCAGCAGCTTAGAGGTGACAGGACAACATGAAAAACTGTTTTTT
CDR3aa: CASSLEVTGQHEKLFF